The rows below give T cell receptor beta chains drawn from one sample of a study of control samples from healthy donors and cancer patients. TCRdb's copy holds only in-frame clones and misses some; the assay was immunoSEQ multiplex PCR. Of under 200,000 clones listed, 91% are singletons. Sequencing used blood. Source of these receptors: a woman younger than 45 in good health. Both conserved end residues are part of each CDR3. D genes are given only for firm matches. Where a row states a size, it is once, few, many or the class of an expanded clone; other rows omit it.

j_gene,abundance,d_gene,v_gene,CDR3nt,CDR3aa
TRBJ2-5,few,TRBD2,TRBV4-1,TGCGCCAGCAGCCAAAAGGGACTAGCGGGAGGGCGGGAGACCCAGTACTTC,CASSQKGLAGGRETQYF
TRBJ1-5,.,TRBD1,TRBV10-3,TGTGCCATCAGTGAGCCAGGACAGGGCAATCAGCCCCAGCATTTT,CAISEPGQGNQPQHF
TRBJ1-3,.,.,TRBV15,TGTGCCACCAGCAGAGACGGGTCCGGAAACACCATATATTTT,CATSRDGSGNTIYF
TRBJ2-1,.,TRBD2,TRBV3-1/TRBV3-2,TGTGCCAGCAGCCAAGATCCGCGGGAGATTTCCTACAATGAGCAGTTCTTC,CASSQDPREISYNEQFF
TRBJ2-3,few,TRBD1,TRBV6-2/TRBV6-3,TGTGCCAGCAGTTACCCCACAGGGGGCGAAAGTACAGATACGCAGTATTTT,CASSYPTGGESTDTQYF
TRBJ2-7,.,TRBD1,TRBV28,TGTGCCAGCGGGGACAGGGCCTACGAGCAGTACTTC,CASGDRAYEQYF
TRBJ2-3,.,.,TRBV6-5,TGTGCCAGCAGTTCCCCTCGAACGGGAGCCACAGATACGCAGTATTTT,CASSSPRTGATDTQYF
TRBJ2-7,.,TRBD1,TRBV27,TGTGCCAGCAGTACCCGGGACAGGGGGTATAGGGAGCAGTACTTC,CASSTRDRGYREQYF
TRBJ1-1,.,.,TRBV4-1,TGCGCCAGCAGCCAAGGGTGGGGGAAAAGTGGCACTGAAGCTTTCTTT,CASSQGWGKSGTEAFF
TRBJ2-5,.,.,TRBV28,TGTGCCAGCAGTTTGGCGGAGACCCAGTACTTC,CASSLAETQYF
TRBJ2-5,once,.,TRBV7-9,TGTGCCAGCAGCTTAGGGGGCTCGGGGGAGACCCAGTACTTC,CASSLGGSGETQYF
TRBJ1-1,.,.,TRBV7-9,TGTGCCAGCAGTACACCCAGGGGTGGCACTGAAGCTTTCTTT,CASSTPRGGTEAFF
TRBJ2-3,.,TRBD2,TRBV9,TGTGCCAGCAGCCCCCAACGGACTAGCGGGAGCACAGATACGCAGTATTTT,CASSPQRTSGSTDTQYF
TRBJ2-1,.,.,TRBV7-2,TGTGCCAGCAGCTTAGGCCAGGGTAGGTCCTACAATGAGCAGTTCTTC,CASSLGQGRSYNEQFF
TRBJ2-1,.,TRBD1,TRBV18,TGTGCCAGCTCACCAAAACCGGACAGGGCAGTCTACAATGAGCAGTTCTTC,CASSPKPDRAVYNEQFF
TRBJ1-4,once,.,TRBV6-5,TGTGCCAGCAGTTACTCGGGTGAAAAACTGTTTTTT,CASSYSGEKLFF
TRBJ2-3,.,TRBD2,TRBV6-4,TGTGCCAGCAGTGACTCGATTGCGGGAGTAGATACGCAGTATTTT,CASSDSIAGVDTQYF
TRBJ2-7,.,.,TRBV10-2,TGCGCCAGCAGTGGGACCGTCTACGAGCAGTACTTC,CASSGTVYEQYF
TRBJ2-7,.,TRBD2,TRBV24-1,TGTGCCACCAGTGACCGACTAGCGGGAGGGCCCCTCGAGCAGTACTTC,CATSDRLAGGPLEQYF
TRBJ1-1,once,.,TRBV2,TGTGCCAGCAGTGGGGACCAGAACACTGAAGCTTTCTTT,CASSGDQNTEAFF